This entry is about one T cell receptor (beta chain). Antigen unknown. TCRdb re-called the RACE reads through MiXCR, storing one row per CDR3 protein. The profile shows approximately 90,000 distinct CDR3 sequences, 27% of them singletons. This sample stems from a study of human T cells and chemical hapten exposure. Notes on the study in general: TCRs above 1 in 1000 frequency stayed constant with DPC sensitization.

The germline gives CDR1 DFQATT, CDR2 SNEGSKA (reference sequence). Trimming cost V 5 bases and J 7 bases; bases outside gene matches: 5. The CDR3 runs 14 residues. Described time point: patch test 3, about 24 weeks after DPC sensitization. Treatment in this sample: therapeutic diphenylcyclopropenone sensitization with weekly scalp DPC. This sample comprised whole blood, obtained in connection with sensitization to the hapten diphenylcyclopropenone (DPC). The receptor was isolated from a man aged 35 to 55 with alopecia areata. Some clones in this sample may be carry-over from other donors' samples. This chain joins TRBV20-1 and TRBJ1-6; the match to TRBD1 covers 10 bases. The CDR3 nucleotides are TGCAGTGCTGCCCGGGACAGGGGAAATTCACCCCTCCACTTT. This encodes CSAARDRGNSPLHF.